This TCR beta chain was sequenced for a study of blood T cell repertoires in COVID-19. The wider study: Sites in the United States, Italy and Spain provided acute and convalescent COVID-19 samples. T cells, B-cell-depleted T cells, or PBMCs supplied cDNA or gDNA.

As originally analysed: Nucleated cell number was recorded as an estimate derived from reference gene primer amplification. Generated by immunoSEQ multiplex PCR, the TCRdb table keeps only in-frame clones and is missing some. That table furnishes V, J and clone size, whereas the DNA furnished D and trimming. The sample contains some 190,000 clones, about 76% of which appear only once. With 2 bases removed from V and 2 bases from J, the gap between germline ends came to 10 bases. This CDR3 has 14 residues. Germline V lookup: CDR1 MGHDK, CDR2 SYGVNS. What was sequenced was peripheral blood. This clonotype was sampled from a woman in her forties or fifties with active or convalescent COVID-19. The chain has TRBV25-1 and TRBJ2-7; D is possibly TRBD1 (6 bases). The CDR3 loop reads CASSEKGVPYEQYF. The CDR3 DNA reads TGTGCCAGCAGTGAAAAGGGGGTTCCCTACGAGCAGTACTTC.